The 23 T cell receptor beta chains reported below all come from one sample, sequenced in a study of cytomegalovirus exposure and HLA in healthy donors. The assay was immunoSEQ multiplex PCR, and TCRdb's table has in-frame clones only and misses some. The sample consists of some 140,000 clones, less than 90% of them appearing once. The source material was PBMCs. These receptors came from a man in his late teens or twenties in good health and CMV-seropositive.

The chain uses TRBV2 and TRBJ1-1; no clear D gene. The V gene's germline CDR1 is SNHLY and CDR2 FYNNEI. With 2 bases removed from V and 0 bases from J, the gap between germline ends came to 7 bases. CDR3 length equals 14 residues. CDR3 coding DNA: TGTGCCAGCAGTGAACACATGATGAACACTGAAGCTTTCTTT. As protein: CASSEHMMNTEAFF. Based on the CDR3 plus reference TRBV2 and TRBJ1-1, the full variable domain is EPEVTQTPSHQVTQMGQEVILRCVPISNHLYFYWYRQILGQKVEFLVSFYNNEISEKSEIFDDQFSVERPDGSNFTLKIRSTKLEDSAMYFCASSEHMMNTEAFFGQGTRLTVV.

This chain uses TRBV2 with TRBJ2-5; D is perhaps TRBD1 (6 bases). Germline-derived CDR1 and CDR2 are SNHLY and FYNNEI. Trimming shortened V by 3 bases and J by 5 bases, and 10 bases separated the two germline ends. The CDR3 extends over 13 amino acids. The CDR3 loop reads CASSEAGAETQYF. In DNA, the CDR3 is TGTGCCAGCAGTGAGGCAGGGGCCGAGACCCAGTACTTC.

This chain joins TRBV30 and TRBJ1-4, with D perhaps TRBD1 (6 bases). Between the trimmed V and J ends, which lost 0 bases and 3 bases, there was a span of 11 bases. The germline CDR1 and CDR2 sequences are GTSNPN and SVGIG (reference sequence). This CDR3 is 15 amino acids long. This CDR3 is CAWSVKGGSNEKLFF. The CDR3, as DNA: TGTGCCTGGAGTGTAAAGGGGGGGTCTAATGAAAAACTGTTTTTT.

This clone has just a few counts. This chain joins TRBV7-9 and TRBJ1-4; D is undetermined. Trimming shortened V by 5 bases and J by 8 bases, and 9 bases separated the two germline ends. In germline, CDR1 is SEHNR, CDR2 FQNEAQ (reference sequence). This CDR3 is built from 12 residues. CDR3 sequence (DNA): TGTGCCAGCAGCCGAGGAAGGGAAAAACTGTTTTTT. Protein: CASSRGREKLFF.

This clone was seen only a few times. Additional DNA sequences in this sample encode the identical CDR3. This rearrangement joins TRBV6-5 to TRBJ1-2; the match to TRBD1 covers 7 bases. The germline gives CDR1 MNHEY, CDR2 SVGAGI. V lost 2 bases and J lost 8; bases outside the gene matches: 5. This CDR3 is 13 amino acids long. CDR3 amino acids: CASSYEGGSGYTF. The DNA for the CDR3 is TGTGCCAGCAGTTACGAAGGGGGCAGCGGCTACACCTTC.

This chain connects TRBV4-1 to TRBJ2-3; 13 nucleotides agree with TRBD2. CDR1 is MGHRA, CDR2 YSYEKL, per germline. CDR3 length equals 17 residues. J was trimmed by 4 bases and V by 2 bases; bases with no gene match: 6. The CDR3 spells CASSQRTSGGFPDTQYF. The CDR3 DNA reads as TGCGCCAGCAGCCAACGGACTAGCGGGGGATTTCCAGATACGCAGTATTTT.

This chain connects TRBV7-2 to TRBJ2-2; D ambiguous. Germline CDR1 SGHTA, CDR2 FQGNSA. The CDR3 contains 13 residues. V was cut by 5 bases and J by 5 bases, with 9 bases left in between. The chain's CDR3 is CASSETRTGELFF. DNA of the CDR3: TGTGCCAGCAGCGAAACTCGGACCGGGGAGCTGTTTTTT.

The genes are TRBV6-5 and TRBJ2-1; D possibly corresponds to TRBD1 (6 bases). The V and J ends lost 5 bases and 0 bases respectively, with 11 bases between them. This CDR3 contains 15 residues. CDR1 MNHEY and CDR2 SVGAGI come from the germline V gene. CDR3 nucleotide sequence: TGTGCCAGCAGTAACAGGGCTAGCTCCTACAATGAGCAGTTCTTC. Residues: CASSNRASSYNEQFF.

V is TRBV7-9 and J is TRBJ2-7, with TRBD2 identical over 8 bases. Per germline, CDR1 SEHNR and CDR2 FQNEAQ (reference sequence). V dropped 8 bases and J dropped 3; count of bases not matched to a gene: 9. The CDR3 sequence is 14 residues long. This CDR3 reads CASGRGLGDYEQYF. CDR3 bases: TGTGCCAGCGGGCGGGGACTAGGGGACTACGAGCAGTACTTC.

The rearrangement links TRBV7-2 to TRBJ2-1, with D possibly matching TRBD1 (7 bases). Per germline, CDR1 SGHTA and CDR2 FQGNSA. Trimming stripped 4 bases from V and 7 bases from J, with 17 bases between. The CDR3 is 15 residues long. The CDR3 loop reads CASSSGRGVGNEQFF. The CDR3 coding sequence is TGTGCCAGCAGCTCTGGCAGGGGGGTGGGGAATGAGCAGTTCTTC.

The chain combines TRBV7-9 with TRBJ1-3, with 9 bases fitting TRBD1. J was trimmed by 4 bases and V by 6 bases; bases with no gene match: 10. Germline CDR1 and CDR2: SEHNR and FQNEAQ (reference sequence). The CDR3 loop spans 16 amino acids. For the CDR3, the DNA is TGTGCCAGCAGTCCGGACAGGGGAGTCTTCGGAAACACCATATATTTT. Translating it yields CASSPDRGVFGNTIYF.

This chain joins TRBV30 and TRBJ2-3, with TRBD2 as a possible D gene (6 bases). The CDR3 has 15 residues. The V end lost 2 bases, the J end lost 2 bases, and 14 bases lay between the germline ends. CDR1 is GTSNPN, CDR2 SVGIG, per germline (reference sequence). The DNA of the CDR3 is TGTGCCTGGAGTCTAAGACTAGGCTCCACAGATACGCAGTATTTT. This translates into CAWSLRLGSTDTQYF. Full variable domain (remainder filled in from reference TRBV30 and TRBJ2-3): SQTIHQWPATLVQPVGSPLSLECTVEGTSNPNLYWYRQAAGRGLQLLFYSVGIGQISSEVPQNLSASRPQDRQFILSSKKLLLSDSGFYLCAWSLRLGSTDTQYFGPGTRLTVL.

The chain carries TRBV9 and TRBJ2-7, with 7 bases identical to TRBD2. Unmatched junction bases numbered 6, after V lost 4 bases and J lost 2 bases. This CDR3 contains 14 residues. Germline-derived CDR1 and CDR2 are SGDLS and YYNGEE. CDR3 in amino acids: CASSPGGPPYEQYF. The CDR3 DNA sequence: TGTGCCAGCAGCCCGGGGGGACCCCCCTACGAGCAGTACTTC.

The chain recombines TRBV7-3 with TRBJ2-7; 9 nucleotides agree with TRBD1. The germline CDR1 and CDR2 sequences are SGHTA and FQGTGA. J lost 4 bases, V lost 5 bases, and 9 bases had no gene match. The CDR3 spans 15 residues. The chain's CDR3 is CASSQTGGGGYEQYF. For the CDR3, the DNA is TGTGCCAGCAGCCAAACAGGGGGCGGAGGTTACGAGCAGTACTTC.

V and J are TRBV19 and TRBJ2-6, with D possibly TRBD1 on 5 matching bases. Trimming shortened V by 6 bases and J by 2 bases, and 11 bases separated the two germline ends. This CDR3 region has 15 residues. CDR1 LNHDA and CDR2 SQIVND come from the germline V gene (reference sequence). CDR3 sequence reads: CASRPDSAGANVLTF. As DNA, the CDR3 is TGTGCCAGTAGGCCCGACAGTGCTGGGGCCAACGTCCTGACTTTC.

The V call is TRBV25-1, the J call TRBJ2-4, with TRBD2 matching over 7 bases. Germline V gene sequence: CDR1 MGHDK, CDR2 SYGVNS. Unmatched junction bases numbered 5, after V lost 3 bases and J lost 0 bases. The CDR3 is made up of 16 amino acids. CDR3 sequence reads: CASSDPGGSAKNIQYF. The CDR3, as DNA: TGTGCCAGCAGTGACCCGGGGGGATCAGCCAAAAACATTCAGTACTTC. The full variable domain, rest sourced from reference TRBV25-1 and TRBJ2-4, is EADIYQTPRYLVIGTGKKITLECSQTMGHDKMYWYQQDPGMELHLIHYSYGVNSTEKGDLSSESTVSRIRTEHFPLTLESARPSHTSQYLCASSDPGGSAKNIQYFGAGTRLSVL.

This clone came up a few times. This chain connects TRBV28 to TRBJ2-7; D might be TRBD2 (5 bases). V shed 6 bases and J shed 7 bases, with 10 bases lying between them. CDR3 length: 11 residues. Germline values: CDR1 MDHEN, CDR2 SYDVKM. This CDR3 reads CASSYSAEQYF. For the CDR3, the DNA is TGTGCCAGCAGCTATAGCGCAGAGCAGTACTTC.

CDR3 amino acids: CSARPGLLFF. The DNA for the CDR3 is TGCAGTGCTAGACCGGGACTCCTGTTCTTC. The chain combines TRBV20-1 with TRBJ2-1; a possible D gene is TRBD2 (6 bases). Trimming stripped 2 bases from V and 15 bases from J, with 11 bases between. The germline CDR1 and CDR2 sequences are DFQATT and SNEGSKA (reference sequence). This CDR3 region has 10 residues.

The chain links TRBV7-2 to TRBJ1-4; no clear D. The CDR3 is 15 residues long. Deletions cut 5 bases from V and 1 base from J, with 11 bases between. Germline CDR1 reads SGHTA; CDR2 reads FQGNSA. CDR3 sequence (DNA): TGTGCCAGCAGCCACCAGAGGATAACTAATGAAAAACTGTTTTTT. It is translated as CASSHQRITNEKLFF.

V gene TRBV29-1 combines with J gene TRBJ2-7; 9 bases map to TRBD1. The CDR3 runs 12 residues. CDR1 is SQVTM and CDR2 is ANQGSEA in the germline V gene. V was clipped by 6 bases and J by 6 bases; unmatched bases: 6. CDR3 residues: CSVGQGLSEQYF. In DNA, the CDR3 is TGCAGCGTCGGACAGGGGTTGAGCGAGCAGTACTTC.

The sample holds a few counts of this clone. The chain has TRBV30 and TRBJ2-2; D is perhaps TRBD1 (6 bases). The CDR3 has 15 amino acids. Germline V lookup: CDR1 GTSNPN, CDR2 SVGIG (reference sequence). Deletions cut 5 bases from V and 4 bases from J, with 17 bases between. CDR3 amino acids: CAWSGRGRGTGELFF. The CDR3 DNA reads TGTGCCTGGTCGGGTCGGGGCAGGGGCACCGGGGAGCTGTTTTTT.

Comments on this clone: Different DNA sequences within this sample yield the same CDR3. The J gene is TRBJ2-1, the V gene TRBV7-2; the match to TRBD2 covers 12 bases. The CDR3 sequence is 15 residues long. Germline V gene lookup returns CDR1 SGHTA and CDR2 FQGNSA. V dropped 5 bases and J dropped 5; count of bases not matched to a gene: 4. CDR3 DNA sequence: TGTGCCAGCAGCCTGCGACTAGCGGGGGACAATGAGCAGTTCTTC. This translates into CASSLRLAGDNEQFF.

The chain combines TRBV7-3 with TRBJ2-5; TRBD2 matches at 12 bases. Per the germline V gene, CDR1 is SGHTA and CDR2 is FQGTGA. Trimming took 8 bases from V and 5 from J; bases not matched to a gene: 9. The CDR3 has 15 amino acids. The CDR3 sequence is CASSPTTSGSETQYF. CDR3 sequence (DNA): TGTGCCAGCTCCCCCACGACTAGCGGGAGCGAGACCCAGTACTTC.